These 11 T cell receptor beta chains came from one sample sequenced in a study of PD-1 blockade in classical Hodgkin lymphoma. All patients relapsed after autologous stem cell transplantation, and brentuximab vedotin exposure varied. The data were produced by immunoSEQ multiplex PCR, yet TCRdb's version contains in-frame clones alone and is incomplete. The sample lists around 40,000 clones, about three quarters seen once, with 13% in the top ten. The sequenced sample was peripheral blood mononuclear cells (PBMCs), obtained at baseline. The receptor source for this set is a human donor with classical Hodgkin lymphoma.

The CDR3 loop is CASQQASSKNIQYF. DNA for the CDR3: TGTGCCTCCCAGCAGGCGTCTTCGAAAAACATTCAGTACTTC. J is TRBJ2-4 and V is TRBV2, with unresolved D. Germline CDR1 SNHLY, CDR2 FYNNEI. The CDR3 consists of 14 residues. Trimming cost V 11 bases and J 4 bases, with 18 bases left between them.

The gene calls are TRBV4-1 and TRBJ2-5, with TRBD2 as a possible D gene (6 bases). The germline V and J ends were trimmed by 1 base and 8 bases, with 17 bases remaining between them. The germline CDR1 and CDR2 sequences are MGHRA and YSYEKL. This CDR3 is 15 amino acids long. In DNA form, the CDR3 reads TGCGCCAGCAGCCAAGGAGCACTAGCTGGAGGAACCCAGTACTTC. Translation: CASSQGALAGGTQYF.

This chain links TRBV29-1 with TRBJ2-1; perhaps TRBD2 as D (6 bases). There are 13 residues in the CDR3. Germline V gene lookup returns CDR1 SQVTM and CDR2 ANQGSEA. Trimming cost V 3 bases and J 9 bases, with 15 bases left between them. DNA of the CDR3: TGCAGCGTTGACACGGGGAGGAGAGGTGAGCAGTTCTTC. Translated: CSVDTGRRGEQFF.

The chain combines TRBV6-1 with TRBJ2-1, with TRBD1 matching 8 bases. The length of the CDR3 is 13 residues. In germline, CDR1 is MNHNS, CDR2 SASEGT. Losses at the gene ends were 8 bases for V and 4 bases for J; bases not matched to a gene: 4. DNA for the CDR3: TGTGCCAGCGGACAGGGACATTACAATGAGCAGTTCTTC. Its protein is CASGQGHYNEQFF.

The chain recombines TRBV6-4 with TRBJ2-3, with unresolved D. The CDR3 totals 12 residues. Germline V CDR1 and CDR2: MRHNA, SNTAGT. Trimming took off 6 bases at V and 6 bases at J, with 10 bases between the two ends. For the CDR3, the DNA is TGTGCCAGCAGGGGTTTTGGGGATACGCAGTATTTT. It specifies CASRGFGDTQYF.

This chain links TRBV11-1 with TRBJ2-7; TRBD2 aligns across 8 bases. The CDR3 covers 14 residues. Per the germline V gene, CDR1 is SGHAT and CDR2 is FQDESV (reference sequence). Trimming removed 5 bases from V and 3 bases from J; junction bases left unmatched: 6. Here the CDR3 DNA reads TGTGCCAGCAGCCCCGGACTAGCTAACTACGAGCAGTACTTC. Its translation is CASSPGLANYEQYF.

The rearrangement links TRBV5-5 to TRBJ2-7; 7 positions agree with TRBD1. Unmatched junction bases numbered 26, after V lost 5 bases and J lost 6 bases. From germline, CDR1 is SGHKS and CDR2 YYEKEE (reference sequence). CDR3 length equals 19 residues. CDR3 bases: TGTGCCAGCAGTACCACAGAGGGGGCTTGGATCCCCTTTGCTTCCGAGCAGTACTTC. Its protein product is CASSTTEGAWIPFASEQYF.

This clone occurred a few times. This chain connects TRBV7-3 to TRBJ2-7, with D unresolved. This CDR3 is built from 14 residues. The germline CDR1 and CDR2 sequences are SGHTA and FQGTGA. The V and J ends lost 5 bases and 5 bases respectively, with 16 bases between them. The CDR3 loop reads CASSPRIGLDEQYF. Here the CDR3 DNA reads TGTGCCAGCAGCCCGAGGATAGGCCTCGACGAGCAGTACTTC.

This clone is a singleton in its sample. The chain employs TRBV11-2 and TRBJ2-5, with TRBD2 matching over 9 bases. Per germline, CDR1 SGHAT and CDR2 FQNNGV. This CDR3 contains 14 residues. The V and J ends lost 5 bases and 5 bases, in that order; junction bases with no gene match: 6. This CDR3 is CASSRGGATETQYF. The CDR3 coding sequence is TGTGCCAGCAGCCGCGGGGGGGCCACGGAGACCCAGTACTTC.

The chain joins TRBV15 to TRBJ2-3; D is unclear. There are 15 residues in the CDR3. Germline CDR1 and CDR2: LNHNV and YYDKDF (reference sequence). The ends were cut back, 0 bases at V and 0 bases at J, with 7 bases in the middle. The CDR3 bases are TGTGCCACCAGCAGAGATCGGGCTAGCACAGATACGCAGTATTTT. Translation gives CATSRDRASTDTQYF.

The chain joins TRBV7-9 to TRBJ1-6, with 9 nucleotides matching TRBD1. The trim removed 8 bases at V and 6 bases at J, leaving 11 bases unmatched. Germline CDR1 and CDR2: SEHNR and FQNEAQ (reference sequence). The CDR3 covers 16 residues. CDR3: CASRGTQGALNSPLHF. In DNA, the CDR3 is TGTGCCAGCCGGGGTACACAGGGGGCCCTTAATTCACCCCTCCACTTT.